The 16 T cell receptor beta chains below come from one sample, sequenced in a study of regulatory T cells in long-lasting Graves disease. According to the study, TCR beta libraries were built with iRepertoire HTBI primers and CDR3-region Arm-PCR. One entry per CDR3 protein results from TCRdb running MiXCR on the multiplex PCR reads. The sample carries roughly 420,000 distinct CDR3 sequences, 15% recorded once. Time point: newly diagnosed GD, antithyroid drugs for less than 3 months. RNA isolated from PBMCs was used to make the TCR library. The input for sequencing was peripheral blood mononuclear cells (PBMCs), taken at new diagnosis, from a patient treated with antithyroid drugs. The source is a female donor with Graves disease.

This clonotype showed up many times. The chain employs TRBV24-1 and TRBJ1-1, with TRBD1 matching over 8 bases. The trim removed 3 bases at V and 5 bases at J, leaving 10 bases unmatched. Per germline, CDR1 KGHDR and CDR2 SFDVKD. This CDR3 has 16 residues. CDR3 residues: CATSDHTGQGRTEAFF. The CDR3 DNA sequence: TGTGCCACCAGTGATCATACTGGACAGGGAAGGACTGAAGCTTTCTTT.

This clonotype showed up many times. The chain couples TRBV4-1 to TRBJ2-7; D not certain. There are 13 residues in the CDR3. The germline V gene has CDR1 MGHRA and CDR2 YSYEKL. V shed 4 bases and J shed 7 bases, with 14 bases lying between them. The CDR3 here is CASSPIPAPEQYF. The CDR3 nucleotides are TGCGCCAGCAGCCCCATCCCGGCGCCGGAGCAGTACTTC.

In regard to this clonotype: Just one base apart from a much larger clone, this may be a read error. J is TRBJ1-1 and V is TRBV2; no firm D call. The length of the CDR3 is 14 residues. Germline values: CDR1 SNHLY, CDR2 FYNNEI. The V end lost 7 bases, the J end lost 4 bases, and 16 bases lay between the germline ends. This chain's CDR3 is CASTPWHPSTEAFF. CDR3 coding DNA: TGTGCCAGCACCCCGTGGCATCCGAGCACTGAAGCTTTCTTT.

This chain connects TRBV20-1 to TRBJ2-3; D may be TRBD1 (6 bases). The CDR3 extends over 14 amino acids. Germline V CDR1 and CDR2: DFQATT, SNEGSKA (reference sequence). With 3 bases removed from V and 4 bases from J, the gap between germline ends came to 14 bases. The CDR3 spells CSARSGAKSDTQYF. The CDR3, as DNA: TGCAGTGCTAGGTCAGGGGCTAAGTCAGATACGCAGTATTTT.

CDR3 amino acids: CATSRPPGQGAGQPQHF. The CDR3 DNA reads TGTGCCACCAGCAGACCTCCGGGACAGGGGGCAGGGCAGCCCCAGCATTTT. The chain combines TRBV15 with TRBJ1-5; 12 positions match TRBD1. The CDR3 sequence is 17 residues long. Germline values: CDR1 LNHNV, CDR2 YYDKDF (reference sequence). J gave up 7 bases and V 2 bases, and 9 bases lay outside the gene matches.

The sample holds a few counts of this clonotype. V usage is TRBV29-1 and J usage is TRBJ2-3; 10 bases map to TRBD2. The V gene's germline CDR1 is SQVTM and CDR2 ANQGSEA. This CDR3 has 16 amino acids. V shed 3 bases, J shed 5 bases, and the junction held 11 bases outside the gene matches. The CDR3 region is CSVEGGLAGVLDTQYF. The CDR3 DNA reads as TGCAGCGTTGAGGGTGGTCTAGCGGGAGTGTTAGATACGCAGTATTTT.

This clonotype occurred many times. This rearrangement joins TRBV20-1 to TRBJ1-2, with D possibly matching TRBD1 (5 bases). The germline CDR1 and CDR2 sequences are DFQATT and SNEGSKA (reference sequence). V was cut by 2 bases and J by 4 bases, with 14 bases left in between. CDR3 length: 14 amino acids. The chain's CDR3 is CSARTGDYLYGYTF. DNA for the CDR3: TGCAGTGCTAGAACGGGGGATTACCTCTATGGCTACACCTTC.

This clonotype has only a few counts. The chain has TRBV20-1 and TRBJ1-1; D unclear. Looked up from germline, CDR1 is DFQATT and CDR2 is SNEGSKA (reference sequence). This CDR3 has 16 amino acids. The ends were cut back, 4 bases at V and 4 bases at J, with 22 bases in the middle. CDR3 nucleotides: TGCAGTGCTACGCCATTCGCTGGCCGGTTCGGCACTGAAGCTTTCTTT. Its protein is CSATPFAGRFGTEAFF.

This clonotype has more than one count but fewer than ten. The V and J genes are TRBV7-2 and TRBJ1-2; D remains ambiguous. The CDR3 spans 14 residues. Germline loops: CDR1 SGHTA, CDR2 FQGNSA. The ends were cut back, 3 bases at V and 3 bases at J, with 11 bases in the middle. As DNA, the CDR3 is TGTGCCAGCAGCTTCAGAGGAGTAGACTATGGCTACACCTTC. Translation gives CASSFRGVDYGYTF.

This chain connects TRBV15 to TRBJ1-5; TRBD1 matches 8 bases. The CDR3 totals 16 residues. Per the germline V gene, CDR1 is LNHNV and CDR2 is YYDKDF (reference sequence). Losses at the gene ends were 3 bases for V and 6 bases for J; bases not matched to a gene: 10. The CDR3 is CATSSRQGSVGQPQHF. The CDR3 DNA sequence: TGTGCCACCAGCAGCAGACAGGGGAGCGTCGGTCAGCCCCAGCATTTT.

There are a few counts of this clonotype. This sequence joins TRBV6-4 and TRBJ1-2, with TRBD1 matching 9 bases. CDR1 is MRHNA and CDR2 is SNTAGT in the germline V gene. The CDR3 runs 14 residues. The V segment lost 5 bases and the J segment 7 bases; nucleotides outside the gene matches: 8. CDR3 DNA sequence: TGTGCCAGCAGTACGGGACAGGGTGTCGGTGGCTACACCTTC. Its translation is CASSTGQGVGGYTF.

The chain recombines TRBV14 with TRBJ2-7, with TRBD1 identical over 8 bases. J lost 7 bases, V lost 2 bases, and 10 bases had no gene match. The CDR3 length is 15 residues. The germline V gene encodes CDR1 SGHDN and CDR2 FVKESK. This CDR3 is CASSQRRTGPFEQYF. CDR3 nucleotides: TGTGCCAGCAGCCAAAGACGGACAGGGCCCTTTGAGCAGTACTTC.

The chain has TRBV5-5 and TRBJ1-2; D may be TRBD1 (6 bases). CDR3 size: 15 residues. Trimming cost V 2 bases and J 6 bases, with 17 bases left between them. Per germline, CDR1 SGHKS and CDR2 YYEKEE (reference sequence). CDR3 residues: CASSFSQGPLDGYTF. Written as DNA, the CDR3 is TGTGCCAGCAGCTTTAGTCAGGGGCCATTAGATGGCTACACCTTC.

The table lists this clonotype with many counts. This sequence joins TRBV27 and TRBJ1-1; a possible D gene is TRBD1 (6 bases). Germline CDR1 is MNHEY and CDR2 is SMNVEV (reference sequence). V was shortened by 6 bases and J by 0 bases, with 11 bases between the two germline ends. This CDR3 comprises 14 residues. CDR3 sequence reads: CASRMDSLNTEAFF. The CDR3 DNA follows: TGTGCCAGCAGAATGGACAGCCTGAACACTGAAGCTTTCTTT.

This clonotype was counted ten times or more. The V and J genes are TRBV3-1 and TRBJ1-4; no definite D call. Germline-derived CDR1 and CDR2 are LGHDT and YNNKEL (reference sequence). V lost 3 bases and J lost 3, with 11 bases in between. The CDR3 is 15 residues long. CDR3 amino acids: CASSHRGNPNEKLFF. The DNA of the CDR3 is TGTGCCAGCAGCCACCGTGGAAATCCTAATGAAAAACTGTTTTTT.

This clonotype was counted a few times. The rearrangement uses TRBV7-9 and TRBJ1-3, with 8 nucleotides matching TRBD1. V lost 5 bases, J lost 2 bases, and 5 bases stayed unmatched. Per germline, CDR1 SEHNR and CDR2 FQNEAQ (reference sequence). The CDR3 loop spans 15 amino acids. The CDR3 spells CASSPDRGPGNTIYF. Written as DNA, the CDR3 is TGTGCCAGCAGCCCCGACAGGGGCCCTGGAAACACCATATATTTT.